Listed here is a single TCR beta chain. The data are from a study of blood T cell repertoires in COVID-19. Study background: Donors in the United States, Italy and Spain gave samples during acute or convalescent COVID-19. The analysed material was cDNA or gDNA that came from T cells, B-cell-depleted T cells, or PBMCs.

Authors' data handling: The assay estimated nucleated cells by amplifying reference gene primers. Clones were read by immunoSEQ multiplex PCR, and TCRdb kept only the in-frame ones, dropping some. D and trimming come from the DNA, and the V and J calls and clone size come from that table. The sample records 200,000 to 300,000 clones, about 80% being singletons. This sequence originates from an elderly woman with acute or convalescent COVID-19. The sequencing sample was made of peripheral blood.

The CDR3 bases are TGCGCCAGCAGCCAAGATCAGATTGGGACAGGGCGGTGGACTGAAGCTTTCTTT. Translation gives CASSQDQIGTGRWTEAFF. The chain has TRBV4-1 and TRBJ1-1, with TRBD1 matching 9 bases. Germline V gene sequence: CDR1 MGHRA, CDR2 YSYEKL. V lost 0 bases and J lost 5; bases outside the gene matches: 13. The CDR3 consists of 18 residues.